These 24 T cell receptor beta chains were sequenced from one sample in a study of blood T cell repertoires in COVID-19. Sequencing was performed with immunoSEQ multiplex PCR; in TCRdb, only in-frame clones are kept and a portion is missing. The sample lists hundreds of thousands of clones, about nine tenths occurring once. Sequenced material: PBMCs or T cells enriched from blood (not recorded which). The receptors come from a man aged 40-49 years who had recovered from COVID-19.

This chain uses TRBV30 with TRBJ2-1; D gene uncertain. The CDR3 is 13 amino acids. The germline gives CDR1 GTSNPN, CDR2 SVGIG (reference sequence). V was cut by 0 bases and J by 7 bases, with 10 bases left in between. CDR3 protein: CAWSVGGVNEQFF. The CDR3, as DNA: TGTGCCTGGAGTGTTGGTGGAGTAAATGAGCAGTTCTTC. Supplemented by reference TRBV30 and TRBJ2-1, the full variable domain reads SQTIHQWPATLVQPVGSPLSLECTVEGTSNPNLYWYRQAAGRGLQLLFYSVGIGQISSEVPQNLSASRPQDRQFILSSKKLLLSDSGFYLCAWSVGGVNEQFFGPGTRLTVL.

The table lists this clone with a count of one. The CDR3 DNA is TGCGCCAGCAGCGGACCAGGGGGCCACGGGACTGAAGCTTTCTTT. Its protein is CASSGPGGHGTEAFF. The chain carries TRBV5-1 and TRBJ1-1, with TRBD1 identical over 8 bases. Germline V gene data show CDR1 as SGHRS and CDR2 as YFSETQ. The V and J ends lost 4 bases and 5 bases, in that order; junction bases with no gene match: 10. There are 15 residues in the CDR3.

The genes are TRBV27 and TRBJ1-1, with TRBD1 identical over 7 bases. This CDR3 spans 13 amino acids. Germline CDR1 and CDR2: MNHEY and SMNVEV (reference sequence). V shed 7 bases and J 6 bases; nucleotides not matched to a gene: 8. CDR3 residues: CASTGTEGSEAFF. The CDR3 nucleotides are TGTGCCAGCACAGGGACAGAAGGCTCTGAAGCTTTCTTT.

This rearrangement joins TRBV9 to TRBJ2-5, with 8 bases lining up with TRBD1. The germline CDR1 and CDR2 sequences are SGDLS and YYNGEE. The CDR3 loop spans 15 amino acids. V lost 0 bases and J lost 3; bases outside the gene matches: 4. The chain's CDR3 is CASSVETGVEETQYF. CDR3 sequence (DNA): TGTGCCAGCAGCGTAGAGACAGGGGTGGAAGAGACCCAGTACTTC.

The V gene is TRBV24-1, the J gene TRBJ2-1; D is possibly TRBD1 (5 bases). Germline assignment: CDR1 KGHDR and CDR2 SFDVKD. This CDR3 comprises 14 residues. V lost 2 bases and J lost 8, with 12 bases in between. In DNA form, the CDR3 reads TGTGCCACCAGTGATTCGGGCAGGGCCGATGAGCAGTTCTTC. Translated: CATSDSGRADEQFF.

Worth noting for this clone: This sample includes further DNA sequences coding for the same CDR3. The chain combines TRBV29-1 with TRBJ1-5; 7 bases match TRBD1. In germline, CDR1 is SQVTM, CDR2 ANQGSEA. V was clipped by 4 bases and J by 4 bases; unmatched bases: 4. CDR3 size: 13 residues. The DNA for the CDR3 is TGCAGCGTTGGCGGGACAGATAATCAGCCCCAGCATTTT. The encoded protein is CSVGGTDNQPQHF.

The chain is built from TRBV30 and TRBJ1-2; TRBD1 matches at 7 bases. The CDR3 length is 14 residues. The V gene end was trimmed by 7 bases and the J gene end by 5 bases; junction bases not matched to a gene: 13. Germline V lookup: CDR1 GTSNPN, CDR2 SVGIG (reference sequence). DNA of the CDR3: TGTGCCTCGTCCCGACAGGGAATGAGGTATGGCTACACCTTC. Protein sequence: CASSRQGMRYGYTF.

This sequence joins TRBV5-4 and TRBJ2-2; 9 bases align to TRBD2. The germline gives CDR1 SGHNT, CDR2 YYREEE (reference sequence). CDR3 size: 16 residues. J gave up 6 bases and V 4 bases, and 10 bases lay outside the gene matches. The DNA for the CDR3 is TGTGCCAGCAGCCCGGGAAGGACTAGCGTCCCCGGGGAGCTGTTTTTT. It is translated as CASSPGRTSVPGELFF.

The chain employs TRBV12-3 or TRBV12-4 and TRBJ2-1, with 9 bases aligning to TRBD1. This CDR3 has 13 amino acids. V gave up 7 bases and J gave up 7 bases; unmatched junction bases: 5. DNA of the CDR3: TGTGCCAGCATTAGGGACAGGGATAATGAGCAGTTCTTC. Residues: CASIRDRDNEQFF.

This clone was recorded a few times. V gene TRBV28 combines with J gene TRBJ1-5; D is undetermined. The CDR3 loop spans 15 amino acids. CDR1 MDHEN and CDR2 SYDVKM come from the germline V gene. V gave up 7 bases and J gave up 0 bases, with 13 bases separating them. Written as DNA, the CDR3 is TGTGCCAGCACCCCGGACTCGGTTAGCAATCAGCCCCAGCATTTT. It yields the protein CASTPDSVSNQPQHF. Complete variable domain (other parts from reference TRBV28 and TRBJ1-5): DVKVTQSSRYLVKRTGEKVFLECVQDMDHENMFWYRQDPGLGLRLIYFSYDVKMKEKGDIPEGYSVSREKKERFSLILESASTNQTSMYLCASTPDSVSNQPQHFGDGTRLSIL.

This chain joins TRBV6-5 and TRBJ2-3; 8 bases agree with TRBD1. The V and J ends lost 6 bases and 2 bases, in that order; junction bases with no gene match: 4. This CDR3 is built from 14 residues. Per the germline V gene, CDR1 is MNHEY and CDR2 is SVGAGI. The CDR3 DNA reads TGTGCCAGCAGGGACAGGGCCCCCACAGATACGCAGTATTTT. Encoded protein: CASRDRAPTDTQYF.

V and J are TRBV19 and TRBJ2-3; TRBD1 aligns across 8 bases. V lost 4 bases, J lost 2 bases, and 14 bases stayed unmatched. This CDR3 is built from 18 residues. Germline V CDR1 and CDR2: LNHDA, SQIVND (reference sequence). For the CDR3, the DNA is TGTGCCAGTAGTAAATCTATACAGGGGGACACCGACACAGATACGCAGTATTTT. Its translation is CASSKSIQGDTDTDTQYF.

This chain links TRBV11-2 with TRBJ2-3, with TRBD1 identical over 7 bases. After removal of 7 bases from V and 1 base from J, the junction contained 5 bases not matched to a gene. The length of the CDR3 is 14 residues. Germline V lookup: CDR1 SGHAT, CDR2 FQNNGV. In DNA form, the CDR3 reads TGTGCCAGCACCTTTACAGGGGGCACAGATACGCAGTATTTT. It yields the protein CASTFTGGTDTQYF.

This clone was counted a single time. The V call is TRBV15, the J call TRBJ2-4; a weak D match, TRBD1 (6 bases). This CDR3 contains 14 residues. The V end lost 6 bases, the J end lost 5 bases, and 14 bases lay between the germline ends. The germline CDR1 and CDR2 sequences are LNHNV and YYDKDF (reference sequence). The CDR3 sequence: CATSPGHGENIQYF. The CDR3 coding sequence is TGTGCCACCAGTCCGGGACACGGGGAAAACATTCAGTACTTC. Variable domain in full (rest from reference TRBV15 and TRBJ2-4): DAMVIQNPRYQVTQFGKPVTLSCSQTLNHNVMYWYQQKSSQAPKLLFHYYDKDFNNEADTPDNFQSRRPNTSFCFLDIRSPGLGDTAMYLCATSPGHGENIQYFGAGTRLSVL.

Here the CDR3 DNA reads TGTGCCAGCAAGGACAGGGGGGATGATGGCTACACCTTC. This sequence encodes CASKDRGDDGYTF. The genes are TRBV21-1 and TRBJ1-2; the table's TRBD1 call for D was not verified on the DNA. TRBV21-1 represents a pseudogene. The CDR3 is 13 residues long.

The CDR3, as DNA: TGTGCCAGCAGGTCGACAGGGGGCGAAAGCTCCTATAATTCACCCCTCCACTTT. It specifies CASRSTGGESSYNSPLHF. The rearrangement links TRBV13 to TRBJ1-6, with 10 nucleotides matching TRBD1. This CDR3 has 18 amino acids. V dropped 6 bases and J dropped 0; count of bases not matched to a gene: 8. Germline lookup yields CDR1 PRHDT and CDR2 FYEKMQ (reference sequence).

V gene TRBV29-1 combines with J gene TRBJ2-5, with D unclear. From germline, CDR1 is SQVTM and CDR2 ANQGSEA. The CDR3 spans 15 residues. V lost 4 bases to trimming and J lost 7 bases, with 22 bases between them. CDR3 nucleotide sequence: TGCAGCGTTGGACACACGCTACCCTCCCTTGTGACCCAGTACTTC. It yields the protein CSVGHTLPSLVTQYF. Looking up the rest from reference TRBV29-1 and TRBJ2-5 gives the full variable domain: SAVISQKPSRDICQRGTSLTIQCQVDSQVTMMFWYRQQPGQSLTLIATANQGSEATYESGFVIDKFPISRPNLTFSTLTVSNMSPEDSSIYLCSVGHTLPSLVTQYFGPGTRLLVL.

In this sample, this clone turned up a few times. This chain connects TRBV15 to TRBJ2-1; 9 bases are a match to TRBD2. CDR3 length: 15 amino acids. V was pared by 1 base and J by 6 bases, with 4 bases of the junction left unmatched. Germline lookup yields CDR1 LNHNV and CDR2 YYDKDF (reference sequence). The DNA for the CDR3 is TGTGCCACCAGCAGAGTGGCGGGGGGGGCCAATGAGCAGTTCTTC. Encoded protein: CATSRVAGGANEQFF.

V is TRBV5-1 and J is TRBJ1-4, with TRBD1 matching 7 bases. With 2 bases clipped from V and 8 bases from J, the junction kept 9 bases outside the gene matches. The CDR3 consists of 15 residues. Germline CDR1 is SGHRS and CDR2 is YFSETQ. CDR3 DNA sequence: TGCGCCAGCAGCTTAACGACAGGGTTGGGCGAAAAACTGTTTTTT. This sequence encodes CASSLTTGLGEKLFF.

The V and J genes are TRBV4-2 and TRBJ1-2; 8 bases fit TRBD1. Germline lookup yields CDR1 LGHNA and CDR2 YNFKEQ. The V gene end was trimmed by 0 bases and the J gene end by 8 bases; junction bases not matched to a gene: 5. This CDR3 is built from 14 residues. The DNA for the CDR3 is TGTGCCAGCAGCCAAGAAGCAGGGGGCGCAGGCTACACCTTC. Protein product: CASSQEAGGAGYTF.

The V call is TRBV9, the J call TRBJ2-1, with TRBD2 matching over 8 bases. V gave up 4 bases and J gave up 8 bases; unmatched junction bases: 14. Germline V CDR1 and CDR2: SGDLS, YYNGEE. CDR3 length: 16 residues. The CDR3 protein is CASSSPHSGSSHEQFF. CDR3 nucleotide sequence: TGTGCCAGCAGCTCCCCTCACAGCGGGAGTTCCCATGAGCAGTTCTTC. Full variable domain (missing parts from reference TRBV9 and TRBJ2-1): DSGVTQTPKHLITATGQRVTLRCSPRSGDLSVYWYQQSLDQGLQFLIQYYNGEERAKGNILERFSAQQFPDLHSELNLSSLELGDSALYFCASSSPHSGSSHEQFFGPGTRLTVL.

The chain recombines TRBV19 with TRBJ2-7; TRBD1 matches at 8 bases. The CDR3 runs to 14 residues. Trimming at V came to 3 bases and at J to 2 bases, leaving 3 bases not matched to a gene. The germline V gene has CDR1 LNHDA and CDR2 SQIVND (reference sequence). CDR3 nucleotide sequence: TGTGCCAGTAGTATCCCGGACAGGGCCTACGAGCAGTACTTC. The encoded protein is CASSIPDRAYEQYF. The full variable domain, rest sourced from reference TRBV19 and TRBJ2-7, is DGGITQSPKYLFRKEGQNVTLSCEQNLNHDAMYWYRQDPGQGLRLIYYSQIVNDFQKGDIAEGYSVSREKKESFPLTVTSAQKNPTAFYLCASSIPDRAYEQYFGPGTRLTVT.

The rearrangement joins TRBV30 to TRBJ1-2; no firm D call. The CDR3 is 14 amino acids. Germline V gene lookup returns CDR1 GTSNPN and CDR2 SVGIG (reference sequence). The germline V and J ends were trimmed by 1 base and 4 bases, with 13 bases remaining between them. The CDR3 nucleotides are TGTGCCTGGAGTGGCCAGGCGATCTTCTATGGCTACACCTTC. Protein: CAWSGQAIFYGYTF. Together with reference TRBV30 and TRBJ1-2, the CDR3 gives the full variable domain: SQTIHQWPATLVQPVGSPLSLECTVEGTSNPNLYWYRQAAGRGLQLLFYSVGIGQISSEVPQNLSASRPQDRQFILSSKKLLLSDSGFYLCAWSGQAIFYGYTFGSGTRLTVV.

This clone came up a few times. The gene calls are TRBV7-9 and TRBJ1-2; D call uncertain. The germline V and J ends were trimmed by 2 bases and 8 bases, with 15 bases remaining between them. The CDR3 is 14 residues long. Germline-derived CDR1 and CDR2 are SEHNR and FQNEAQ (reference sequence). This CDR3 reads CASSLPGEGYGYTF. Written as DNA, the CDR3 is TGTGCCAGCAGCTTACCCGGAGAAGGTTACGGCTACACCTTC.